Presented here are 17 T cell receptor beta chains from one specimen sequenced in a study of shared clonotypes between healthy human individuals. The protocol was immunoSEQ multiplex PCR, while the TCRdb copy is restricted to in-frame clones and leaves out a portion. The sample carries about 680,000 clones, approximately 90% recorded once. Only CD45RO-negative cells positively selected for CCR7 counted as naive CD8 cells, so terminally differentiated effector memory CD45RA+ cells were excluded. What was sequenced was naive CD8+ T cells sorted from blood. Receptors originate from a man aged 30 to 45 in good health.

V is TRBV19 and J is TRBJ2-2, with a weak D call TRBD1 (6 bases). The CDR3 is 14 residues long. Trimming removed 3 bases from V and 4 bases from J, with 9 bases in between. Germline values: CDR1 LNHDA, CDR2 SQIVND (reference sequence). CDR3 residues: CASSITGTTGELFF. CDR3 bases: TGTGCCAGTAGTATCACAGGGACCACCGGGGAGCTGTTTTTT. The complete variable domain, with remaining parts taken from reference TRBV19 and TRBJ2-2, reads DGGITQSPKYLFRKEGQNVTLSCEQNLNHDAMYWYRQDPGQGLRLIYYSQIVNDFQKGDIAEGYSVSREKKESFPLTVTSAQKNPTAFYLCASSITGTTGELFFGEGSRLTVL.

The chain couples TRBV9 to TRBJ2-5; 8 bases agree with TRBD2. CDR1 is SGDLS, CDR2 YYNGEE, per germline. The CDR3 has 15 residues. The junction had 12 bases not matched to a gene; V was cut back by 6 bases and J by 5 bases. Written as DNA, the CDR3 is TGTGCCAGCACCTTCGGAGGAGCGGGAGCGGAGACCCAGTACTTC. As protein: CASTFGGAGAETQYF. Full variable domain (missing parts from reference TRBV9 and TRBJ2-5): DSGVTQTPKHLITATGQRVTLRCSPRSGDLSVYWYQQSLDQGLQFLIQYYNGEERAKGNILERFSAQQFPDLHSELNLSSLELGDSALYFCASTFGGAGAETQYFGPGTRLLVL.

The V and J genes are TRBV7-9 and TRBJ2-3; 7 bases are a match to TRBD1. CDR1 and CDR2 from the germline V gene are SEHNR and FQNEAQ (reference sequence). V lost 8 bases to trimming and J lost 2 bases; unmatched junction nucleotides: 10. The CDR3 runs to 15 residues. The CDR3 nucleotides are TGTGCCAGCTATAGGGACAGCATCCTCACAGATACGCAGTATTTT. Its translation is CASYRDSILTDTQYF.

Notes on this clone: Other DNA sequences within the sample encode an identical CDR3. The chain joins TRBV19 to TRBJ1-1, with unresolved D. This CDR3 is built from 12 residues. Germline V CDR1 and CDR2: LNHDA, SQIVND (reference sequence). V lost 1 base, J lost 2 bases, and 2 bases lay in between. CDR3 sequence reads: CASSIGNTEAFF. CDR3 nucleotide sequence: TGTGCCAGTAGTATAGGTAACACTGAAGCTTTCTTT. The whole variable domain, remainder taken from reference TRBV19 and TRBJ1-1, is DGGITQSPKYLFRKEGQNVTLSCEQNLNHDAMYWYRQDPGQGLRLIYYSQIVNDFQKGDIAEGYSVSREKKESFPLTVTSAQKNPTAFYLCASSIGNTEAFFGQGTRLTVV.

The J gene is TRBJ2-7, the V gene TRBV9; D perhaps matches TRBD1 (6 bases). The CDR3 is 16 amino acids. Germline-derived CDR1 and CDR2 are SGDLS and YYNGEE. Trimming left V 4 bases short and J 0 bases short, with 17 bases between. For the CDR3, the DNA is TGTGCCAGCAGCCCTTGGGTCGCAGGGGCCTCCTACGAGCAGTACTTC. Its translation is CASSPWVAGASYEQYF.

V is TRBV15 and J is TRBJ1-4, with D possibly TRBD1 on 5 matching bases. Looked up from germline, CDR1 is LNHNV and CDR2 is YYDKDF (reference sequence). There are 15 residues in the CDR3. V gave up 3 bases and J gave up 2 bases, with 10 bases separating them. CDR3 protein: CATSSGTETNEKLFF. CDR3 DNA: TGTGCCACCAGCAGCGGGACCGAGACTAATGAAAAACTGTTTTTT.

The CDR3 reads CASSYQISGRGETQYF. CDR3 nucleotides: TGTGCCAGCAGTTACCAAATTAGCGGGAGAGGAGAGACCCAGTACTTC. The V gene is TRBV6-5, the J gene TRBJ2-5; 9 bases are a match to TRBD2. Trimming removed 2 bases from V and 4 bases from J; junction bases left unmatched: 8. CDR3 length: 16 amino acids. Germline CDR1 and CDR2: MNHEY and SVGAGI.

The rearrangement links TRBV6-5 to TRBJ2-3; D unresolved. The CDR3 is 14 amino acids. Germline CDR1 and CDR2: MNHEY and SVGAGI. Trimming pared 6 bases from V and 5 bases from J, leaving 15 bases between. CDR3 bases: TGTGCCAGCAGGATACCTAGAGCGAAAGATACGCAGTATTTT. Its translation is CASRIPRAKDTQYF.

The chain recombines TRBV12-5 with TRBJ2-1; 8 positions agree with TRBD2. Germline V gene sequence: CDR1 LGHNT, CDR2 FRNRAP. The CDR3 has 14 amino acids. V shed 2 bases and J 4 bases; nucleotides not matched to a gene: 1. The CDR3 protein is CASGLSGGYNEQFF. The CDR3 bases are TGTGCTAGTGGTTTGTCGGGGGGGTACAATGAGCAGTTCTTC.

This chain joins TRBV7-3 and TRBJ2-7; D may be TRBD2 (6 bases). Germline values: CDR1 SGHTA, CDR2 FQGTGA. With 5 bases removed from V and 2 bases from J, the gap between germline ends came to 28 bases. This CDR3 has 19 residues. CDR3 bases: TGTGCCAGCAGCCCCGTTTCGGAACTAGCACAACACGAGGCCTACGAGCAGTACTTC. It codes for CASSPVSELAQHEAYEQYF.

As regards this clone: Different DNA sequences within this sample yield the same CDR3. The CDR3 is CASSRNTGELFF. CDR3 sequence (DNA): TGTGCCAGCAGCAGAAACACCGGGGAGCTGTTTTTT. V usage is TRBV9 and J usage is TRBJ2-2, with D hard to call. This CDR3 spans 12 amino acids. CDR1 is SGDLS, CDR2 YYNGEE, per germline. Trimming stripped 4 bases from V and 2 bases from J, with 3 bases between.

This clone showed up just once. This chain joins TRBV9 and TRBJ2-2; D unclear. The germline CDR1 and CDR2 sequences are SGDLS and YYNGEE. This CDR3 comprises 15 residues. V lost 2 bases, J lost 0 bases, and 8 bases lay in between. The CDR3, as DNA: TGTGCCAGCAGCGTCTCCAGATCGAACACCGGGGAGCTGTTTTTT. This gives the protein CASSVSRSNTGELFF.

The chain has TRBV18 and TRBJ2-6; 9 bases match TRBD1. The CDR3 runs to 19 residues. The germline CDR1 and CDR2 sequences are KGHSH and LQKENI. V lost 4 bases to trimming and J lost 0 bases; unmatched junction nucleotides: 10. The CDR3 nucleotides read TGTGCCAGCTCACTAGGTCCGGGACAGGGACCCTCTGGGGCCAACGTCCTGACTTTC. This sequence encodes CASSLGPGQGPSGANVLTF.

In this sample, this clone turned up a few times. The V and J genes are TRBV2 and TRBJ1-2, with D perhaps matching TRBD1 (5 bases). This CDR3 is built from 11 residues. CDR1 is SNHLY, CDR2 FYNNEI, per germline. The V and J ends lost 8 bases and 5 bases respectively, with 9 bases between them. CDR3 region: CASRGPYGYTF. The CDR3, as DNA: TGTGCCAGCCGGGGACCGTATGGCTACACCTTC.

J is TRBJ2-7 and V is TRBV6-1, with D hard to call. V gave up 0 bases and J gave up 2 bases, with 8 bases separating them. This CDR3 spans 14 amino acids. The germline CDR1 and CDR2 sequences are MNHNS and SASEGT. The CDR3 bases are TGTGCCAGCAGTGAAGCTTGGACGGCCTACGAGCAGTACTTC. This translates into CASSEAWTAYEQYF.

The V call is TRBV6-4, the J call TRBJ1-4, with D possibly matching TRBD1 (6 bases). V lost 5 bases and J lost 10, with 17 bases in between. The CDR3 extends over 14 amino acids. Germline CDR1 reads MRHNA; CDR2 reads SNTAGT. CDR3 protein: CASSLSRGIGKLFF. CDR3 coding DNA: TGTGCCAGCAGTCTCAGCAGGGGTATCGGAAAACTGTTTTTT.

The J gene is TRBJ2-1, the V gene TRBV11-2, with no clear D. With 4 bases removed from V and 8 bases from J, the gap between germline ends came to 15 bases. The CDR3 extends over 14 amino acids. Germline CDR1 is SGHAT and CDR2 is FQNNGV. CDR3: CASSSPRRLHEQFF. The CDR3 bases are TGTGCCAGCAGCTCCCCGCGCCGATTACATGAGCAGTTCTTC.